A selection of T cell receptor beta chains follows, all from one sample in a study of CD8+CD57+ T cells in acquired aplastic anemia. Each CDR3 protein gets one entry after TCRdb re-called the reads with MiXCR. In the table there are some 240,000 distinct CDR3 sequences, 30% to 40% of which are singletons. Source material: sorted CD4+, CD8+, or CD8+CD57+ T cells (not recorded which) from PBMCs. The source is a human donor in good health, serving as a control. The CDR3 runs from the conserved cysteine through the conserved F or W. The D gene is left open where the match is weak. The listing skips clone size in some rows; elsewhere it reads once, few, many or a size class.

clone_size: many
j_call: TRBJ2-5
v_call: TRBV19
d_call: TRBD2
cdr3_nt: TGTGCCAGTAGTAGGACTAGCGGGGTTTGGGAGACCCAGTACTTC
cdr3_aa: CASSRTSGVWETQYF

clone_size: -
j_call: TRBJ1-6
v_call: TRBV20-1
d_call: -
cdr3_nt: TGCAGTGCTAGAGACCCGACAGCCACGGTGAATTCACCCCTCCACTTT
cdr3_aa: CSARDPTATVNSPLHF

clone_size: -
j_call: TRBJ1-5
v_call: TRBV24-1
d_call: TRBD1
cdr3_nt: TGTGCCACCAGTGAGGCAGGGGGGCCCCAGCCCCAGCATTTT
cdr3_aa: CATSEAGGPQPQHF

clone_size: -
j_call: TRBJ1-4
v_call: TRBV5-5
d_call: -
cdr3_nt: TGTGCCAGCAGCTTAATCCGGGGCTTTGGCGAAAAACTGTTTTTT
cdr3_aa: CASSLIRGFGEKLFF

clone_size: many
j_call: TRBJ2-5
v_call: TRBV7-2
d_call: -
cdr3_nt: TGTGCCAGCAGCTTAGGGGGGTACGGAGAGACCCAGTACTTC
cdr3_aa: CASSLGGYGETQYF

clone_size: many
j_call: TRBJ2-1
v_call: TRBV11-1
d_call: -
cdr3_nt: TGTGCCAGCAGTCTACGGGCAGCCACCCTACACAATGAGCAGTTCTTC
cdr3_aa: CASSLRAATLHNEQFF

clone_size: -
j_call: TRBJ1-6
v_call: TRBV2
d_call: TRBD1
cdr3_nt: TGTGCCAGCAGTCAAAGGACAGGGTATAATTCACCCCTCCACTTT
cdr3_aa: CASSQRTGYNSPLHF

clone_size: many
j_call: TRBJ1-1
v_call: TRBV20-1
d_call: -
cdr3_nt: TGCAGTGCTAGTCCCCGACAGGCCCATAGTGACACTGAAGCTTTCTTT
cdr3_aa: CSASPRQAHSDTEAFF

clone_size: -
j_call: TRBJ1-3
v_call: TRBV12-3/TRBV12-4
d_call: -
cdr3_nt: TGTGCCAGCACCTACCGGCCTCTGGTGTCTACTGGAAACACCATATATTTT
cdr3_aa: CASTYRPLVSTGNTIYF

clone_size: once
j_call: TRBJ1-2
v_call: TRBV10-3
d_call: -
cdr3_nt: TGTGCCATCAGTGCCCTTGTCGGCACAGTGAGCCACACCTTC
cdr3_aa: CAISALVGTVSHTF

clone_size: -
j_call: TRBJ2-2
v_call: TRBV7-3
d_call: TRBD1
cdr3_nt: TGTGCCAGCAGCCCGCCGACCTCACAGGGGACCGGGGAGCTGTTTTTT
cdr3_aa: CASSPPTSQGTGELFF

clone_size: many
j_call: TRBJ2-3
v_call: TRBV7-2
d_call: -
cdr3_nt: TGTGCCAGCAGCTTTATGGCCGCAGATACGCAGTATTTT
cdr3_aa: CASSFMAADTQYF

clone_size: few
j_call: TRBJ1-2
v_call: TRBV11-3
d_call: -
cdr3_nt: TGTGCCATCAACAGGAGACTTAACTATGGCTACACCTTC
cdr3_aa: CAINRRLNYGYTF

clone_size: -
j_call: TRBJ1-2
v_call: TRBV12-3/TRBV12-4
d_call: -
cdr3_nt: TGTGCCAGCAGTCCGCCACCTATGGTGGTCGTGGACTATGGCTACACCTTC
cdr3_aa: CASSPPPMVVVDYGYTF

clone_size: -
j_call: TRBJ1-4
v_call: TRBV20-1
d_call: -
cdr3_nt: TGCAGTGCTAGAGATTCGTTTTCAACTAATGAAAAACTGTTTTTT
cdr3_aa: CSARDSFSTNEKLFF

clone_size: -
j_call: TRBJ2-7
v_call: TRBV24-1
d_call: TRBD1
cdr3_nt: TGTGCCGCCAAGAGATCGGACAGGGGTATGGGCGAGCAGTACTTC
cdr3_aa: CAAKRSDRGMGEQYF

clone_size: many
j_call: TRBJ1-5
v_call: TRBV5-1
d_call: TRBD1
cdr3_nt: TGCGCCAGCAGCTCGACAGGGGAACAGCCCCAGCATTTT
cdr3_aa: CASSSTGEQPQHF

clone_size: many
j_call: TRBJ2-1
v_call: TRBV2
d_call: -
cdr3_nt: TGTGCCAGCAGTGAGGATTTTGGGAGCTCCTACAATGAGCAGTTCTTC
cdr3_aa: CASSEDFGSSYNEQFF

clone_size: many
j_call: TRBJ2-7
v_call: TRBV2
d_call: -
cdr3_nt: TGTGCCAGCAGTGGTCGGGTAATGTTGGGGGACTACGAGCAGTACTTC
cdr3_aa: CASSGRVMLGDYEQYF

clone_size: -
j_call: TRBJ1-4
v_call: TRBV5-8
d_call: -
cdr3_nt: TGTGCCAGCAGCCCGACGGGGGCGGGAGGCGAAAAACTGTTTTTT
cdr3_aa: CASSPTGAGGEKLFF

clone_size: few
j_call: TRBJ1-2
v_call: TRBV7-3
d_call: -
cdr3_nt: TGTGCCAGCAGCCCCATAGGGCAGGGTGACTATGGCTACACCTTC
cdr3_aa: CASSPIGQGDYGYTF

clone_size: many
j_call: TRBJ1-6
v_call: TRBV19
d_call: -
cdr3_nt: TGTGCCAGTAGGCGGGACTCCTATAATTCACCCCTCCACTTT
cdr3_aa: CASRRDSYNSPLHF